This T cell receptor beta chain was obtained from a study of post-analysis software for immune sequencing data. Study in general: There were relapsing-remitting, secondary progressive and progressive-relapsing multiple sclerosis among the disease courses included. General study findings and limits: Clustering by F measure revealed strong co-clustering among samples prepared together in one batch. A significant reduction in normalized Chao1 diversity was observed in multiple sclerosis patients versus controls. Elevated frequency relative to controls characterized about 5 TRBV segments in patients, TRBV5-6, TRBV5-1 and TRBV20-1 among them.

CDR3 length: 16 residues. Germline CDR1 is LGHNA and CDR2 is YNFKEQ. Trimming shortened V by 0 bases and J by 2 bases, and 14 bases separated the two germline ends. Every TCR beta cDNA library bore unique molecular identifiers. TCRdb re-derived calls from the PCR reads in MiXCR, one entry per CDR3 protein. This table has 700,000 to 900,000 distinct CDR3 sequences, 40% to 55% appearing once. Turning to this clonotype: The target antigen is unknown.

This clonotype originated in a girl aged 5 to 17 with multiple sclerosis. The chain carries TRBV4-2 and TRBJ2-7, with D perhaps given as TRBD1 or TRBD2 (5 bases each). Sequencing was carried out using blood. The CDR3 region has the DNA TGTGCCAGCAGCCAAGATATTGGGCAGGGAGCCTACGAGCAGTACTTC. Its translation is CASSQDIGQGAYEQYF.